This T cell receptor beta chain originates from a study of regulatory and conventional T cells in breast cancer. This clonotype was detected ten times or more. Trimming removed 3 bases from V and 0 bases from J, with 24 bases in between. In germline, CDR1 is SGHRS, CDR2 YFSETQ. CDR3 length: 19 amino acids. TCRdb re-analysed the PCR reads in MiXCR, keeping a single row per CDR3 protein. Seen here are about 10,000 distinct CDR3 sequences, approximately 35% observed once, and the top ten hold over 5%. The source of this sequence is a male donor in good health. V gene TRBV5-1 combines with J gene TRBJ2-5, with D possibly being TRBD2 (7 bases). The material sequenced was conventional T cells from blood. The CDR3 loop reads CASSSAGVGGLPYQETQYF. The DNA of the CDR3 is TGCGCCAGCAGCTCCGCCGGGGTCGGGGGGCTTCCTTACCAAGAGACCCAGTACTTC.